This passage covers 19 T cell receptor beta chains from one sample sequenced in a study of blood T cell repertoires in COVID-19. Method: immunoSEQ multiplex PCR; TCRdb's copy keeps in-frame clones and lacks some. The top ten clones hold 1.2% of a sample with about 380,000 clones, 88% of them seen once. Sequenced: PBMCs or T cells enriched from blood (not recorded which). These receptors originate from a woman aged 18-29 years who had recovered from COVID-19.

As DNA, the CDR3 is TGTGCCAGCTCGGAGGGGCCGGGCCGGGGAAACCGAAACACCATATATTTT. Translating gives CASSEGPGRGNRNTIYF. The chain carries TRBV11-2 and TRBJ1-3; D is possibly TRBD1 (5 bases). Germline assignment: CDR1 SGHAT and CDR2 FQNNGV. This CDR3 contains 17 residues. V lost 8 bases, J lost 5 bases, and 25 bases lay in between. Based on the CDR3 plus reference TRBV11-2 and TRBJ1-3, the full variable domain is EAGVAQSPRYKIIEKRQSVAFWCNPISGHATLYWYQQILGQGPKLLIQFQNNGVVDDSQLPKDRFSAERLKGVDSTLKIQPAKLEDSAVYLCASSEGPGRGNRNTIYFGEGSWLTVV.

This CDR3 is CASSVQDGRGGYTF. For the CDR3, the DNA is TGTGCCAGCAGCGTCCAGGACGGCCGCGGGGGCTACACCTTC. The chain employs TRBV9 and TRBJ1-2; D call uncertain. The CDR3 extends over 14 amino acids. V lost 2 bases and J lost 8, with 16 bases in between. CDR1 SGDLS and CDR2 YYNGEE come from the germline V gene.

This rearrangement joins TRBV4-3 to TRBJ1-1, with no clear D. V gave up 4 bases and J gave up 0 bases, with 18 bases separating them. CDR1 and CDR2 (germline): LGHNA, YSLEER. The CDR3 sequence is 17 residues long. CDR3 amino acids: CASSPGRDRAMNTEAFF. CDR3 DNA: TGCGCCAGCAGCCCCGGCCGGGATAGGGCCATGAACACTGAAGCTTTCTTT.

This clone was observed a single time. The chain recombines TRBV5-4 with TRBJ2-2, with 9 positions matching TRBD2. This CDR3 region has 15 residues. The J segment lost 5 bases and the V segment lost 1 base, leaving 3 bases of the junction unmatched. CDR1 and CDR2 (germline): SGHNT, YYREEE (reference sequence). The DNA of the CDR3 is TGTGCCAGCAGCTTGCCAGCGGGGGGAACCGGGGAGCTGTTTTTT. Its protein is CASSLPAGGTGELFF.

The chain combines TRBV30 with TRBJ2-4, with 7 bases identical to TRBD2. Looked up from germline, CDR1 is GTSNPN and CDR2 is SVGIG (reference sequence). There are 16 residues in the CDR3. The junction had 5 bases not matched to a gene; V was cut back by 0 bases and J by 0 bases. CDR3 sequence reads: CAWSVGSGVAKNIQYF. In DNA form, the CDR3 reads TGTGCCTGGAGTGTCGGAAGCGGGGTAGCCAAAAACATTCAGTACTTC.

The chain recombines TRBV4-1 with TRBJ2-1; D is undetermined. V shed 4 bases and J shed 6 bases, with 13 bases lying between them. This CDR3 has 14 residues. Germline V gene lookup returns CDR1 MGHRA and CDR2 YSYEKL. CDR3 protein: CASSRSDLGNEQFF. The CDR3 DNA sequence: TGCGCCAGCAGCCGCTCAGACCTAGGCAATGAGCAGTTCTTC.

This clone was counted once. The chain couples TRBV6-6 to TRBJ1-6, with TRBD1 matching over 7 bases. CDR1 MNHNY and CDR2 SVGAGI come from the germline V gene (reference sequence). Trimming removed 6 bases from V and 6 bases from J; junction bases left unmatched: 8. The CDR3 extends over 15 amino acids. In DNA, the CDR3 is TGTGCCAGCAGACCCCCGGGACAGCTTAATTCACCCCTCCACTTT. Its protein product is CASRPPGQLNSPLHF.

The V gene is TRBV5-5, the J gene TRBJ2-7, with D possibly being TRBD1 (5 bases). From germline, CDR1 is SGHKS and CDR2 YYEKEE (reference sequence). The V end lost 4 bases, the J end lost 2 bases, and 13 bases lay between the germline ends. CDR3 length: 14 residues. The CDR3: CASSPQVGAYEQYF. The CDR3 DNA follows: TGTGCCAGCAGCCCGCAGGTAGGGGCCTACGAGCAGTACTTC.

The rearrangement uses TRBV9 and TRBJ1-2; D is perhaps TRBD1 (5 bases). Germline values: CDR1 SGDLS, CDR2 YYNGEE. Trimming removed 0 bases at V and 3 bases at J, with 9 bases between. The CDR3 contains 14 residues. The CDR3 DNA is TGTGCCAGCAGCGTAGGGAACAGGTACTATGGCTACACCTTC. It encodes CASSVGNRYYGYTF. Together with reference TRBV9 and TRBJ1-2, the CDR3 gives the full variable domain: DSGVTQTPKHLITATGQRVTLRCSPRSGDLSVYWYQQSLDQGLQFLIQYYNGEERAKGNILERFSAQQFPDLHSELNLSSLELGDSALYFCASSVGNRYYGYTFGSGTRLTVV.

There are a few counts of this clone. CDR3 DNA sequence: TGCGCCAGCAGCCCGCCCACAGGGACCTATGGCTACACCTTC. It specifies CASSPPTGTYGYTF. The chain links TRBV5-1 to TRBJ1-2; tentative D call: TRBD1 (6 bases). This CDR3 region has 14 residues. The V and J ends lost 4 bases and 4 bases respectively, with 14 bases between them. Germline CDR1 SGHRS, CDR2 YFSETQ.

The rearrangement links TRBV12-3 or TRBV12-4 to TRBJ2-7; D perhaps matches TRBD2 (5 bases). There are 13 residues in the CDR3. V lost 6 bases and J lost 3, with 12 bases in between. The CDR3 nucleotides read TGTGCCAGCAGCGAGGACTCCGGCTACGAGCAGTACTTC. It is translated as CASSEDSGYEQYF.

This clone was seen once. The J gene is TRBJ2-5, the V gene TRBV24-1, with D tentatively TRBD1 (6 bases). V was clipped by 2 bases and J by 2 bases, with 23 bases between them. Germline CDR1 is KGHDR and CDR2 is SFDVKD. This CDR3 has 19 residues. As DNA, the CDR3 is TGTGCCACCAGTGATTCCTCCCCGGGGATAGAAGGACAGCAAGAGACCCAGTACTTC. Encoded protein: CATSDSSPGIEGQQETQYF.

The gene calls are TRBV18 and TRBJ1-3, with TRBD1 matching 8 bases. This CDR3 region has 16 residues. The germline V gene has CDR1 KGHSH and CDR2 LQKENI. Trimming took 5 bases from V and 0 from J; bases not matched to a gene: 6. In DNA, the CDR3 is TGTGCCAGCTCAAGTACTGGGACAGGCTCTGGAAACACCATATATTTT. Its protein is CASSSTGTGSGNTIYF.

The rearrangement links TRBV25-1 to TRBJ1-2; D gene unclear. This CDR3 is built from 14 residues. Trimming left V 3 bases short and J 4 bases short, with 12 bases between. The V gene's germline CDR1 is MGHDK and CDR2 SYGVNS. CDR3 sequence (DNA): TGTGCCAGCAGTGACGGCGAGGGAAGCTATGGCTACACCTTC. Its translation: CASSDGEGSYGYTF.

This chain uses TRBV20-1 with TRBJ2-3; possibly TRBD2 for D (5 bases). With 4 bases removed from V and 1 base from J, the gap between germline ends came to 9 bases. This CDR3 has 13 amino acids. Germline lookup yields CDR1 DFQATT and CDR2 SNEGSKA (reference sequence). CDR3 residues: CSAIDGGTDTQYF. CDR3 nucleotide sequence: TGCAGTGCTATTGACGGGGGCACAGATACGCAGTATTTT.

This chain links TRBV7-9 with TRBJ2-5; D possibly corresponds to TRBD1 (5 bases). Germline loops: CDR1 SEHNR, CDR2 FQNEAQ (reference sequence). The CDR3 extends over 13 amino acids. V was cut by 3 bases and J by 2 bases, with 7 bases left in between. The CDR3 loop is CASSLTAQETQYF. CDR3 nucleotide sequence: TGTGCCAGCAGCTTGACAGCGCAAGAGACCCAGTACTTC.

This rearrangement joins TRBV24-1 to TRBJ1-3, with 7 bases fitting TRBD1. Germline lookup yields CDR1 KGHDR and CDR2 SFDVKD. With V trimmed by 9 bases and J by 0 bases, 10 bases remained unmatched. The CDR3 has 16 residues. The CDR3 spells CATPSTGSYSGNTIYF. The CDR3 nucleotides read TGTGCCACCCCATCGACAGGGAGCTACTCTGGAAACACCATATATTTT.

The chain has TRBV24-1 and TRBJ1-5; 7 bases are a match to TRBD1. Germline V gene sequence: CDR1 KGHDR, CDR2 SFDVKD. V lost 3 bases to trimming and J lost 4 bases; unmatched junction nucleotides: 8. The length of the CDR3 is 16 residues. The CDR3 bases are TGTGCCACCAGTGATCCCAGGGCAGGGGGGAATCAGCCCCAGCATTTT. Its protein product is CATSDPRAGGNQPQHF.

This clone came up many times. The J gene is TRBJ1-1, the V gene TRBV6-1; TRBD1 matches at 11 bases. CDR1 MNHNS and CDR2 SASEGT come from the germline V gene. The CDR3 extends over 15 amino acids. The trim removed 1 base at V and 4 bases at J, leaving 2 bases unmatched. CDR3 sequence (DNA): TGTGCCAGCAGTGAAGGGACAGGGGGCAGCACTGAAGCTTTCTTT. Translating it yields CASSEGTGGSTEAFF.